Listed below are T cell receptor beta chains from one sample, sequenced in a study of blood T cells in healthy people across ages. TCRdb analysed the 5' RACE reads with MiXCR anew, one entry per CDR3 protein. The sample has around 800,000 distinct CDR3 sequences, roughly 60% seen once. The sample was blood. These receptors were obtained from a man in his thirties or forties in good health. Both conserved end residues are part of each CDR3. D genes are given only for firm matches. Clone size appears in some rows only: once, few, many, or a class for an expanded clone.

j_gene	v_gene	d_gene	abundance	CDR3aa	CDR3nt
TRBJ2-1	TRBV29-1	TRBD1	-	CSVDRGQASSYNEQFF	TGCAGCGTTGATCGGGGACAGGCCAGCTCCTACAATGAGCAGTTCTTC
TRBJ2-3	TRBV7-3	-	-	CASSLTPGPHLADTQYF	TGTGCCAGCAGCTTAACTCCGGGACCCCACCTTGCAGATACGCAGTATTTT
TRBJ2-7	TRBV7-2	TRBD1	-	CASSLWPTGDHGEQYF	TGTGCCAGCAGCCTATGGCCAACAGGGGATCACGGCGAGCAGTACTTC
TRBJ2-1	TRBV20-1	-	-	CSGYLNNEQFF	TGCAGTGGTTATCTAAACAATGAGCAGTTCTTC
TRBJ2-2	TRBV25-1	-	many	CASSESPRPNTGELFF	TGTGCCAGCAGTGAATCTCCAAGACCGAACACCGGGGAGCTGTTTTTT
TRBJ2-1	TRBV6-1	-	-	CASSLNGGARSYNEQFF	TGTGCCAGCAGCCTCAACGGCGGAGCTAGATCCTACAATGAGCAGTTCTTC
TRBJ1-5	TRBV5-1	-	few	CASSESIGLSNQPQHF	TGCGCCAGCAGCGAATCTATTGGACTTTCCAATCAGCCCCAGCATTTT
TRBJ2-3	TRBV24-1	-	-	CATHAGSTDTQYF	TGTGCCACGCACGCCGGTAGCACAGATACGCAGTATTTT
TRBJ2-7	TRBV2	TRBD2	-	CASSEQGLAGDEQYF	TGTGCCAGCAGTGAACAGGGACTAGCGGGGGACGAGCAGTACTTC
TRBJ2-7	TRBV9	TRBD1	few	CASSGPQGAGEQYF	TGTGCCAGCAGCGGTCCACAGGGGGCAGGCGAGCAGTACTTC
TRBJ2-5	TRBV20-1	-	-	CSAGGLRGTQYF	TGCAGTGCTGGCGGACTAAGGGGGACCCAGTACTTC
TRBJ2-1	TRBV5-1	-	-	CASSNPLAASYNEQFF	TGCGCCAGCAGCAACCCACTAGCTGCGTCCTACAATGAGCAGTTCTTC
TRBJ2-3	TRBV9	-	-	CASSTSGTPSTDTQYF	TGTGCCAGCAGCACCTCCGGGACCCCGAGCACAGATACGCAGTATTTT
TRBJ1-1	TRBV7-9	-	-	CASSLTYTDTEAFF	TGTGCCAGCAGCTTAACCTATACAGACACTGAAGCTTTCTTT
TRBJ2-1	TRBV14	-	many	CASSPLGLTRTNEQFF	TGTGCCAGCAGCCCGCTAGGCCTTACTAGGACCAATGAGCAGTTCTTC
TRBJ2-5	TRBV18	-	-	CASSPAAQLQETQYF	TGTGCCAGCTCACCCGCGGCACAGTTACAAGAGACCCAGTACTTC
TRBJ1-1	TRBV5-1	TRBD1	-	CASSSGQGSNTEAFF	TGCGCCAGCAGTTCGGGACAGGGCTCCAACACTGAAGCTTTCTTT
TRBJ1-6	TRBV18	-	few	CASSLYNSPLHF	TGTGCCAGCTCACTATATAATTCACCCCTCCACTTT
TRBJ2-5	TRBV25-1	-	once	CASSESGEHEQYF	TGTGCCAGCAGTGAATCAGGGGAACATGAGCAGTACTTC
TRBJ2-5	TRBV3-1	-	-	CASSQGIRRMGETQYF	TGTGCCAGCAGCCAGGGAATCAGGCGGATGGGAGAGACCCAGTACTTC
TRBJ1-4	TRBV7-9	TRBD1	-	CASSRHRDRGGEKLFF	TGTGCCAGCAGCCGACACCGGGACAGGGGTGGAGAAAAACTGTTTTTT
TRBJ2-6	TRBV9	TRBD1	-	CASSTRRTGGSGANVLTF	TGTGCCAGCAGCACCCGGAGGACAGGGGGCTCTGGGGCCAACGTCCTGACTTTC
TRBJ2-1	TRBV10-3	TRBD2	-	CAITNAGLAGGRYEQFF	TGTGCCATCACCAACGCCGGACTAGCGGGGGGGCGGTATGAGCAGTTCTTC
TRBJ2-3	TRBV7-2	-	-	CASSFHRDNTQYF	TGTGCCAGCAGCTTCCACAGGGACAATACGCAGTATTTT
TRBJ2-7	TRBV29-1	-	few	CSVGQRREIYEQYF	TGCAGCGTTGGACAAAGAAGAGAGATCTACGAGCAGTACTTC
TRBJ2-5	TRBV7-9	-	-	CASSPRRGYGRETQYF	TGTGCCAGCAGCCCACGGAGGGGCTATGGGAGAGAGACCCAGTACTTC
TRBJ2-1	TRBV9	TRBD2	-	CASSVYGGGAYNEQFF	TGTGCCAGCAGCGTTTACGGCGGGGGGGCCTACAATGAGCAGTTCTTC
TRBJ2-7	TRBV11-2	-	-	CASSLDPHVGYEQYF	TGTGCCAGCAGCTTAGATCCCCACGTGGGTTACGAGCAGTACTTC
TRBJ1-5	TRBV6-6	-	few	CASSYGGAGVSNQPQHF	TGTGCCAGCAGTTACGGGGGGGCCGGGGTGAGCAATCAGCCCCAGCATTTT
TRBJ2-1	TRBV7-2	TRBD2	-	CASSLGRLAGGFSYNEQFF	TGTGCCAGCAGCTTAGGCAGACTAGCGGGGGGTTTCTCCTACAATGAGCAGTTCTTC
TRBJ2-5	TRBV12-3/TRBV12-4	-	-	CASSKGGGETQYF	TGTGCCAGCAGCAAGGGGGGAGGAGAGACCCAGTACTTC
TRBJ2-1	TRBV7-9	-	many	CAHVQASSYNEQFF	TGTGCCCATGTTCAGGCGAGCTCCTACAATGAGCAGTTCTTC
TRBJ2-1	TRBV12-3/TRBV12-4	TRBD1	few	CASSPRDRSLNEQFF	TGTGCCAGCAGTCCCAGGGACAGGTCTTTGAATGAGCAGTTCTTC
TRBJ2-3	TRBV4-3	TRBD1	few	CASSQDEGATDTQYF	TGCGCCAGCAGCCAAGATGAGGGGGCAACAGATACGCAGTATTTT
TRBJ1-5	TRBV7-2	-	-	CASSLDPGTHQPQHF	TGTGCCAGCAGCTTGGACCCGGGAACCCATCAGCCCCAGCATTTT